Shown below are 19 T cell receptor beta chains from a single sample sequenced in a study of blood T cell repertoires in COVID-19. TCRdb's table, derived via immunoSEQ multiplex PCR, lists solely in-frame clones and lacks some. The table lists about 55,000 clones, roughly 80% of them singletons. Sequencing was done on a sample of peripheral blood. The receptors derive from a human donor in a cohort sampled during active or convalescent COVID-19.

For the CDR3, the DNA is TGTGCCAGCTCCCCGACAGGGAGCTCCTACGAGCAGTACTTC. Amino acids: CASSPTGSSYEQYF. V gene TRBV18 combines with J gene TRBJ2-7, with TRBD1 matching over 7 bases. The germline V gene encodes CDR1 KGHSH and CDR2 LQKENI. CDR3 length: 14 amino acids. V shed 6 bases, J shed 0 bases, and the junction held 5 bases outside the gene matches.

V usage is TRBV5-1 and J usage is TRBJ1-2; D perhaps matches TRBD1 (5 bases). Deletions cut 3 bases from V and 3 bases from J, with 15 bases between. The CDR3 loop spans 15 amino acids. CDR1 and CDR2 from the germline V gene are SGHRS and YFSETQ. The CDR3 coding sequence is TGCGCCAGCAGCTCTGATCTGGGGGGAGACTATGGCTACACCTTC. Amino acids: CASSSDLGGDYGYTF.

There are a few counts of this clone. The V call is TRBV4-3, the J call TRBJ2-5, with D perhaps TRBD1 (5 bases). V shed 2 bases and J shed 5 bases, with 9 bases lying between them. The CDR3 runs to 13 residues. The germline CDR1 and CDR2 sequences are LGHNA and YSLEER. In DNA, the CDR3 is TGCGCCAGCAGCCAATCTTACAGGGAGACCCAGTACTTC. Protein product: CASSQSYRETQYF.

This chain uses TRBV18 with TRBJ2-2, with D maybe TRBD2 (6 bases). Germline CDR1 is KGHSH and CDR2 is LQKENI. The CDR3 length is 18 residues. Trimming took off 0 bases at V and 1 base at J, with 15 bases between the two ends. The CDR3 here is CASSPPGRTLWNTGELFF. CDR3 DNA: TGTGCCAGCTCACCACCGGGGAGGACCCTTTGGAACACCGGGGAGCTGTTTTTT.

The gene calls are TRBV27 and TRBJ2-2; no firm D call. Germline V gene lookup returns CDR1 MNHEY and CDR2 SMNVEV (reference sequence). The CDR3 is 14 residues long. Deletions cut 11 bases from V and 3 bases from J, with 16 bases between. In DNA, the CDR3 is TGTGCCTCCCAACGAAACCAGGACACCGGGGAGCTGTTTTTT. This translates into CASQRNQDTGELFF.

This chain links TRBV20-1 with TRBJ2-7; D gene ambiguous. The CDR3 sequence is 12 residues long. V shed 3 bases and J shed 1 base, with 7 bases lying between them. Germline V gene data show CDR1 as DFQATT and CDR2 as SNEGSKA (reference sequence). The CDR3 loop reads CSASPRSYEQYF. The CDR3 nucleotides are TGCAGTGCTAGTCCCCGGTCCTACGAGCAGTACTTC.

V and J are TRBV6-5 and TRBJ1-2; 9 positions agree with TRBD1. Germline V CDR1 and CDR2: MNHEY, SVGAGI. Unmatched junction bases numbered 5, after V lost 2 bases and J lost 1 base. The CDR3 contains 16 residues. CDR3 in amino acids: CASSYHRGRDNYGYTF. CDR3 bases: TGTGCCAGCAGTTACCACAGGGGGCGAGATAACTATGGCTACACCTTC.

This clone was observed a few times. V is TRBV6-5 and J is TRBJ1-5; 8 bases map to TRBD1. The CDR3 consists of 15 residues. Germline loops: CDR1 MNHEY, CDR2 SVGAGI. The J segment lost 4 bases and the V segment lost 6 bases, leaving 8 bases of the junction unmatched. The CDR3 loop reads CASRQGQALNQPQHF. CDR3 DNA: TGTGCCAGCAGACAGGGACAGGCCTTGAATCAGCCCCAGCATTTT.

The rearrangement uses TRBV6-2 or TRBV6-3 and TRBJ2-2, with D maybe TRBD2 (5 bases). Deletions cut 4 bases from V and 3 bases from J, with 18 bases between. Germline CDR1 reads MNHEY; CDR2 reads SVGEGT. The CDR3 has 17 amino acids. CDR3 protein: CASSFPILGSDTGELFF. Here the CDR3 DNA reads TGTGCCAGCAGTTTTCCCATACTAGGGTCGGACACCGGGGAGCTGTTTTTT.

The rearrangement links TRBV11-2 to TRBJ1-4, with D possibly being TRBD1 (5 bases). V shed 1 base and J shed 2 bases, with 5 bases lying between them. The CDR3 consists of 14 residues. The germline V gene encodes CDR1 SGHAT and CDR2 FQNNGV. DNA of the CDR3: TGTGCCAGCAGCTTAGGACAGACTAATGAAAAACTGTTTTTT. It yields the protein CASSLGQTNEKLFF. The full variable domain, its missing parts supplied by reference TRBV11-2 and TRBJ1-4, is EAGVAQSPRYKIIEKRQSVAFWCNPISGHATLYWYQQILGQGPKLLIQFQNNGVVDDSQLPKDRFSAERLKGVDSTLKIQPAKLEDSAVYLCASSLGQTNEKLFFGSGTQLSVL.

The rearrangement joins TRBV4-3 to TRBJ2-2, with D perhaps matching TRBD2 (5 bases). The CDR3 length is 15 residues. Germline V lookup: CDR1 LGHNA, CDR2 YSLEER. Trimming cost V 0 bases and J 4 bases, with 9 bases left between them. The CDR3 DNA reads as TGCGCCAGCAGCCAAGATTCGAGGGTCACCGGGGAGCTGTTTTTT. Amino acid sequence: CASSQDSRVTGELFF.

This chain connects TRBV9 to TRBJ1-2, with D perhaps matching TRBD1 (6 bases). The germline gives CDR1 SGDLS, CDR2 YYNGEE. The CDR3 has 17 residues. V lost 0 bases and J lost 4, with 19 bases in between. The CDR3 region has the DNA TGTGCCAGCAGCGTAGCTACGTCAGGGGTGGTTGGCTATGGCTACACCTTC. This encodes CASSVATSGVVGYGYTF.

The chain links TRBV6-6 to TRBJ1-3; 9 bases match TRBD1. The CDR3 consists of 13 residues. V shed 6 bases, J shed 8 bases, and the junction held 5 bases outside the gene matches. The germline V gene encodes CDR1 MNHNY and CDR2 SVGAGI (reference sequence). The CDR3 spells CASRGQGADTIYF. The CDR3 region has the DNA TGTGCCAGCAGGGGACAGGGCGCGGACACCATATATTTT.

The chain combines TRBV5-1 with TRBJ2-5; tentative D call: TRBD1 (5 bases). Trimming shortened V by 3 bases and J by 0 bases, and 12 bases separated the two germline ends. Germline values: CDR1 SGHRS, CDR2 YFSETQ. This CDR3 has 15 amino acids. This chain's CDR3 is CASSSAGSDQETQYF. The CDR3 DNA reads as TGCGCCAGCAGCTCGGCAGGGTCGGACCAAGAGACCCAGTACTTC.

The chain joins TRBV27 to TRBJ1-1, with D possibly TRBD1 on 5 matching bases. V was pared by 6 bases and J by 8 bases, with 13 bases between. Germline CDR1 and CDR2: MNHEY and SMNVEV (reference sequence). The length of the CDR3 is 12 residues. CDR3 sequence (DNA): TGTGCCAGCAGAGGGCCAGGGTACGAAGCTTTCTTT. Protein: CASRGPGYEAFF.

The CDR3 is CASSPTGTPSDEQYF. The CDR3 bases are TGTGCCAGCAGCCCAACCGGGACTCCCAGCGACGAGCAGTACTTC. The chain recombines TRBV9 with TRBJ2-7, with D possibly TRBD2 on 6 matching bases. CDR3 length equals 15 residues. From germline, CDR1 is SGDLS and CDR2 YYNGEE. V was trimmed by 4 bases and J by 5 bases, leaving 19 bases between them. The variable domain in full, completed from reference TRBV9 and TRBJ2-7, reads DSGVTQTPKHLITATGQRVTLRCSPRSGDLSVYWYQQSLDQGLQFLIQYYNGEERAKGNILERFSAQQFPDLHSELNLSSLELGDSALYFCASSPTGTPSDEQYFGPGTRLTVT.

The CDR3, as DNA: TGCAGCGTTGTTGGTAGCGGGGGAGGATACAATGAGCAGTTCTTC. Its protein product is CSVVGSGGGYNEQFF. This chain uses TRBV29-1 with TRBJ2-1; 9 bases fit TRBD2. CDR1 is SQVTM and CDR2 is ANQGSEA in the germline V gene. V shed 4 bases, J shed 4 bases, and the junction held 8 bases outside the gene matches. The CDR3 runs to 15 residues.

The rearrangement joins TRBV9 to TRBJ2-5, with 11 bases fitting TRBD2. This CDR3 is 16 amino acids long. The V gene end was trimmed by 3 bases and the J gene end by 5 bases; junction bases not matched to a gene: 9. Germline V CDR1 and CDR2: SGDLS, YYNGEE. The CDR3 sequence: CASSGSGGVLWETQYF. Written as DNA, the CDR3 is TGTGCCAGCAGCGGTAGCGGGGGGGTTCTCTGGGAGACCCAGTACTTC.

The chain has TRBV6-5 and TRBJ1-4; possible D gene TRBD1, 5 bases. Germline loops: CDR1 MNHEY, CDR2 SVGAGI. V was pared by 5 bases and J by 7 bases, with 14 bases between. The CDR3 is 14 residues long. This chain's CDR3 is CASSPGGSAEKLFF. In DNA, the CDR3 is TGTGCCAGCAGTCCTGGGGGGTCTGCTGAAAAACTGTTTTTT.